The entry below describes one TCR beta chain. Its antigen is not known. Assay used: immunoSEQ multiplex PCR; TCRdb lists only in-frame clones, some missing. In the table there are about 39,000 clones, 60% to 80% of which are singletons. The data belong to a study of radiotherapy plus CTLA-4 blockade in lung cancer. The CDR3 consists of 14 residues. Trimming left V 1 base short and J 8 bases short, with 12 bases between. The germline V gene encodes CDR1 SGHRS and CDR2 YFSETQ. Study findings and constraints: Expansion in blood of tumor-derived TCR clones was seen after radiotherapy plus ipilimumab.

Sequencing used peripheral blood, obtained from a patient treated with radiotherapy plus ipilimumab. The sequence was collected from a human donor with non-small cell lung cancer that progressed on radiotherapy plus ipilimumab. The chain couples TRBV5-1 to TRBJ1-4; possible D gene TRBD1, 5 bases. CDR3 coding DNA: TGCGCCAGCAGCTTGACGCAGGGTAACGAAAAACTGTTTTTT. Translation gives CASSLTQGNEKLFF.